The rows below give T cell receptor beta chains drawn from one sample of a study of cytomegalovirus exposure and HLA in healthy donors. Profiled with immunoSEQ multiplex PCR; TCRdb holds only in-frame clones, not every one. Here the sample spans about 130,000 clones, 70% to 85% being singletons. The sample consisted of PBMCs. The source is a female donor in good health and CMV-seronegative. Both conserved end residues are part of each CDR3. D genes are given only for firm matches. Size is stated for part of the rows, as once, few or many counts, or as a class when the clone is expanded.

clone_size j_call d_call v_call cdr3_nt cdr3_aa
once TRBJ2-7 NA TRBV9 TGTGCCAGCAGCGTAGGAGAGGGCTACGAGCAGTACTTC CASSVGEGYEQYF
NA TRBJ2-3 TRBD2 TRBV30 TGTGCCTGGAGTGTAAGCGGGAGCTTTATAGATACGCAGTATTTT CAWSVSGSFIDTQYF
NA TRBJ1-1 NA TRBV7-6 TGTGCCAGCAGCTTGTCTTCGAGGAACACTGAAGCTTTCTTT CASSLSSRNTEAFF
few TRBJ2-6 TRBD1 TRBV4-1 TGCGCCAGCAGCCAAGTCCAGGGGGTCTGGGCCAACGTCCTGACTTTC CASSQVQGVWANVLTF
NA TRBJ2-6 NA TRBV27 TGTGCCAGCAGCGGGGGGGCCAACGTCCTGACTTTC CASSGGANVLTF
few TRBJ1-5 NA TRBV7-2 TGTGCCAGCAGCTTAAATCTAAATCAGCCCCAGCATTTT CASSLNLNQPQHF
few TRBJ2-1 TRBD1 TRBV7-3 TGTGCCAGCAGCGGGGACAGGGGGATCTATGAGCAGTTCTTC CASSGDRGIYEQFF
NA TRBJ2-7 TRBD1 TRBV5-6 TGTGCCAGCAGCTTGATGGGGACAGGGGTTTTC CASSLMGTGVF
few TRBJ2-5 TRBD1 TRBV7-8 TGTGCCAGCAGCTTAGCGAGACAGGGGGGAAGGGAGACCCAGTACTTC CASSLARQGGRETQYF
NA TRBJ1-2 NA TRBV6-5 TGTGCCAGCAGGGAGACAGAAGGCTATGGCTACACCTTC CASRETEGYGYTF
few TRBJ2-6 TRBD1 TRBV5-1 TGCGCCAGCAGCCCTGGGCTACAGGGGAGCTCTGGGGCCAACGTCCTGACTTTC CASSPGLQGSSGANVLTF
NA TRBJ1-2 TRBD1 TRBV7-9 TGTGCCAGCAGCGAAATAGACAGGGTACAGGGCTACACCTTC CASSEIDRVQGYTF
NA TRBJ1-1 TRBD1 TRBV7-8 TGTGCCAGCAGCTTAGCTTGGACAGGGGAAACTGAAGCTTTCTTT CASSLAWTGETEAFF
NA TRBJ2-1 NA TRBV5-4 TGTGCCAGCAGCTTGGAAGTAGCTTCTAATGAGCAGTTCTTC CASSLEVASNEQFF
NA TRBJ2-7 TRBD1 TRBV29-1 TGCAGCGTTGAATCCCCAGGGGGCGCCTACGAGCAGTACTTC CSVESPGGAYEQYF
NA TRBJ1-5 NA TRBV29-1 TGCAGCCTGAGGTCCGGGGTTGCAGATAGCAATCAGCCCCAGCATTTT CSLRSGVADSNQPQHF
once TRBJ2-5 TRBD2 TRBV19 TGTGCCAGTAGTGACTCCGGGACTAGCGGGAGTGAGACCCAGTACTTC CASSDSGTSGSETQYF
NA TRBJ2-3 TRBD2 TRBV4-2 TGTGCCAGCAGCCCCCTAGCGGGTGACACAGATACGCAGTATTTT CASSPLAGDTDTQYF
few TRBJ2-3 NA TRBV5-5 TGTGCCAGCAGGTTGAGAGCGCAGAACCCTAGCACAGATACGCAGTATTTT CASRLRAQNPSTDTQYF
once TRBJ2-5 TRBD1 TRBV6-4 TGTGCCAGCAGTCCCAAAAAAACTCAAGACAGGGGGCGAGAGACCCAGTACTTC CASSPKKTQDRGRETQYF
few TRBJ2-1 TRBD2 TRBV11-2 TGTGCCAGCAGCTTAGGGCGGCTAGCGGGCAATGAGCAGTTCTTC CASSLGRLAGNEQFF
NA TRBJ2-7 TRBD1 TRBV29-1 TGCAGCGTTGAAGGACAGGGTGCGTACGAGCAGTACTTC CSVEGQGAYEQYF
NA TRBJ1-1 TRBD1 TRBV2 TGTGCCAGCAGGGACAGGGTGAACACTGAAGCTTTCTTT CASRDRVNTEAFF
NA TRBJ2-7 TRBD2 TRBV5-1 TGCGCCAGCAGCTTGACTAGCGTCTCCTACGAGCAGTACTTC CASSLTSVSYEQYF
NA TRBJ2-7 NA TRBV5-6 TGTGCCAGCAGCTTGGGGGACACTACCTACGAGCAGTACTTC CASSLGDTTYEQYF
NA TRBJ1-1 TRBD1 TRBV18 TGTGCCAGCAGCGAATGGGACAGGGAGCACTCAGCTGAAGCTTTCTTT CASSEWDREHSAEAFF